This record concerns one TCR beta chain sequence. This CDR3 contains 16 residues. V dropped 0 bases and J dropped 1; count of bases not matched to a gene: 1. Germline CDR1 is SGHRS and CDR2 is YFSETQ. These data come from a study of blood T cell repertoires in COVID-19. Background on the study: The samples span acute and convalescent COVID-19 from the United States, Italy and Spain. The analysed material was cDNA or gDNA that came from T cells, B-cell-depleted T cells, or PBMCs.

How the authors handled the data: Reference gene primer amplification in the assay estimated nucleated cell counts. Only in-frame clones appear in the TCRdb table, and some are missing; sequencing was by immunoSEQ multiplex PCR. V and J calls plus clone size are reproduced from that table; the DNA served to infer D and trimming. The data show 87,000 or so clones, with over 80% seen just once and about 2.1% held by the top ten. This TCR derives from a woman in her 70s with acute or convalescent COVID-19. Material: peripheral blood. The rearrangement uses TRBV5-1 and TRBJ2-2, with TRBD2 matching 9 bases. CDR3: CASSLASGVNTGELFF. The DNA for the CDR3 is TGCGCCAGCAGCTTGGCTAGCGGGGTGAACACCGGGGAGCTGTTTTTT.